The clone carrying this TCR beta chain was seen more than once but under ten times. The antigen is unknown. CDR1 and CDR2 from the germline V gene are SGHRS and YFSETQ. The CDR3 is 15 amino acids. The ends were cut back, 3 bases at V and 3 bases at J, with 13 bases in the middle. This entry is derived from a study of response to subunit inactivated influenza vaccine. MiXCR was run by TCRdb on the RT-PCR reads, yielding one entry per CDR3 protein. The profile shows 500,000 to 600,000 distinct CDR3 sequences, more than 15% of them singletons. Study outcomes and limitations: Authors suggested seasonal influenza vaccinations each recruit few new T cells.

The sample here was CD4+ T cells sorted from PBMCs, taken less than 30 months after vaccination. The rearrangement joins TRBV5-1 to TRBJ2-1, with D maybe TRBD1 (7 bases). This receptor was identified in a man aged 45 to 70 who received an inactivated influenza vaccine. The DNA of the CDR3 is TGCGCCAGCAGCTCGGAGGGGACAGACTACAATGAGCAGTTCTTC. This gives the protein CASSSEGTDYNEQFF.